This paragraph reports one T cell receptor beta chain. What it recognizes is unknown. UMIs accompanied the 5'RACE template switching by which TCR beta cDNA was made. No DNA is given; TCRdb re-called the 5' RACE reads and lists each CDR3 protein once. The ten most abundant clones cover around 1.4% of a sample with some 460,000 distinct CDR3 sequences. The CDR3 sequence is 14 residues long. In germline, CDR1 is DFQATT, CDR2 SNEGSKA (reference sequence). The data were obtained in a study of T cells expressing NK-cell markers. Across the study: Seven of the eight sequenced donors were HCMV-seropositive; one was seronegative.

Overall study results and limits: In a handful of donors, dominant NKG2C+ clonotypes were about 1.0-7.0% of CD8+ T cells. In a few donors, dominant clonotypes made up roughly 25-60.1% of CD3+CD56-NKG2C+ cells.

Material for sequencing was blood T cells: a sorted CD56 or NKG2C T cell subset, CD4+ or CD8+ T cells, or bulk PBMC T cells (not recorded which). This receptor was taken from a woman in her forties or fifties in good health. The chain recombines TRBV20-1 with TRBJ2-3; TCRdb's D gene call, TRBD1, goes unchecked for lack of DNA. The CDR3 spells CSAREPLISDTQYF.